What follows are 28 T cell receptor beta chains derived from one specimen sequenced in a study of glioma-infiltrating T cells after dendritic cell vaccination. Sequencing used immunoSEQ multiplex PCR; TCRdb keeps in-frame clones, though not all of them. The repertoire holds 60,000 or so clones, with about nine tenths as singletons. As to time point: after dendritic cell vaccination, including at tumor progression/relapse. The material sequenced was blood, taken after dendritic cell vaccination. All receptors come from a human donor with glioblastoma.

The chain employs TRBV19 and TRBJ2-4; TRBD2 aligns across 11 bases. With 2 bases clipped from V and 7 bases from J, the junction kept 4 bases outside the gene matches. Germline lookup yields CDR1 LNHDA and CDR2 SQIVND (reference sequence). CDR3 length: 15 amino acids. The CDR3 spells CASSIRLAGRNIQYF. In DNA, the CDR3 is TGTGCCAGTAGTATACGACTAGCGGGAAGGAACATTCAGTACTTC.

V is TRBV5-1 and J is TRBJ2-3; 10 bases line up with TRBD2. The CDR3 consists of 16 residues. The junction had 7 bases not matched to a gene; V was cut back by 0 bases and J by 6 bases. From germline, CDR1 is SGHRS and CDR2 YFSETQ. The CDR3 DNA follows: TGCGCCAGCAGCTTGGCCTCAGCGGGGGGGCTGGATACGCAGTATTTT. Translation: CASSLASAGGLDTQYF.

This clone showed up just once. V and J are TRBV5-1 and TRBJ2-7; D is possibly TRBD1 (6 bases). CDR3 length: 13 residues. Trimming pared 3 bases from V and 4 bases from J, leaving 11 bases between. Germline values: CDR1 SGHRS, CDR2 YFSETQ. CDR3: CASSWDTGYEQYF. DNA for the CDR3: TGCGCCAGCAGCTGGGACACAGGGTACGAGCAGTACTTC.

The chain joins TRBV15 to TRBJ2-7, with TRBD2 matching 10 bases. There are 16 residues in the CDR3. The V and J ends lost 3 bases and 4 bases, in that order; junction bases with no gene match: 9. Germline V gene lookup returns CDR1 LNHNV and CDR2 YYDKDF (reference sequence). CDR3: CATSSALSGGEYEQYF. The CDR3 DNA follows: TGTGCCACCAGCAGTGCCCTCAGCGGGGGGGAGTACGAGCAGTACTTC.

CDR3 amino acids: CASRDRGGTEAFF. Written as DNA, the CDR3 is TGTGCCAGCAGGGACAGGGGAGGCACTGAAGCTTTCTTT. The chain carries TRBV27 and TRBJ1-1, with 9 bases identical to TRBD1. The CDR3 runs to 13 residues. Germline assignment: CDR1 MNHEY and CDR2 SMNVEV (reference sequence). The junction had 3 bases not matched to a gene; V was cut back by 6 bases and J by 4 bases.

This clone turned up a few times. V is TRBV6-5 and J is TRBJ1-4; a possible D gene is TRBD1 (5 bases). This CDR3 comprises 13 residues. The germline CDR1 and CDR2 sequences are MNHEY and SVGAGI. V lost 6 bases to trimming and J lost 7 bases, with 12 bases between them. The CDR3 DNA reads TGTGCCAGCAGCTTCGGGGGGGTTGAAAAACTGTTTTTT. This codes for CASSFGGVEKLFF.

Comments on this clone: One junction end does not reproduce the germline sequence, and a read error may be involved. This sequence joins TRBV2 and TRBJ1-2, with TRBD1 matching over 9 bases. The CDR3 is 15 amino acids. Germline lookup yields CDR1 SNHLY and CDR2 FYNNEI. CDR3 sequence (DNA): TGTGCCAGCAGGATTGAACAGGGGGCTCTTTATGGCTGCACCTTC. Encoded protein: CASRIEQGALYGCTF.

The V gene is TRBV9, the J gene TRBJ1-1, with D hard to call. V gave up 1 base and J gave up 4 bases, with 8 bases separating them. Germline V gives CDR1 SGDLS, CDR2 YYNGEE. The CDR3 has 13 residues. CDR3 sequence: CASSVLPGTEAFF. CDR3 DNA sequence: TGTGCCAGCAGCGTATTGCCAGGCACTGAAGCTTTCTTT.

This chain connects TRBV7-9 to TRBJ2-7; unclear D gene. Trimming stripped 5 bases from V and 7 bases from J, with 9 bases between. There are 11 residues in the CDR3. Germline-derived CDR1 and CDR2 are SEHNR and FQNEAQ (reference sequence). CDR3 sequence (DNA): TGTGCCAGCAGCCTCACGCGAGAGCAGTACTTC. Its translation: CASSLTREQYF.

This chain joins TRBV18 and TRBJ1-2, with D possibly matching TRBD1 (6 bases). The germline CDR1 and CDR2 sequences are KGHSH and LQKENI. The V end lost 2 bases, the J end lost 8 bases, and 12 bases lay between the germline ends. CDR3 length: 13 amino acids. CDR3 sequence reads: CASSPRQESGYTF. DNA of the CDR3: TGTGCCAGCTCACCAAGACAGGAGTCCGGCTACACCTTC.

The chain employs TRBV4-2 and TRBJ2-1; D unresolved. Germline values: CDR1 LGHNA, CDR2 YNFKEQ. Trimming took 4 bases from V and 0 from J, leaving 13 bases between them. The CDR3 totals 16 residues. CDR3 sequence (DNA): TGTGCCAGCAGCCGAGAAACTACTAACTCCTACAATGAGCAGTTCTTC. Translated: CASSRETTNSYNEQFF.

Regarding this clone: A read error may account for a junction end that differs from germline. This rearrangement joins TRBV7-8 to TRBJ2-1; maybe TRBD2 (7 bases). The CDR3 extends over 14 amino acids. Germline V gene data show CDR1 as SGHVS and CDR2 as FQNEAQ. CDR3 bases: TGTGCCAGCAGCCGGGGGGCCTCCCACAATGAGCAGTTCTTC. Its translation is CASSRGASHNEQFF.

The table lists this clone with a few counts. This chain connects TRBV6-1 to TRBJ1-3; maybe TRBD1 (6 bases). V dropped 3 bases and J dropped 4 bases, with 16 bases sitting between them. The germline V gene encodes CDR1 MNHNS and CDR2 SASEGT. The CDR3 loop spans 16 amino acids. The CDR3 nucleotides are TGTGCCAGCAGTGAGGAACAGGGCATGCGGGGAAACACCATATATTTT. Protein product: CASSEEQGMRGNTIYF.

This rearrangement joins TRBV30 to TRBJ2-1; 13 positions agree with TRBD2. The CDR3 contains 14 residues. CDR1 is GTSNPN and CDR2 is SVGIG in the germline V gene (reference sequence). J lost 6 bases, V lost 7 bases, and 6 bases had no gene match. CDR3 protein: CASPTSGRSNEQFF. The CDR3 DNA is TGTGCCTCCCCGACTAGCGGGAGGAGCAATGAGCAGTTCTTC.

The chain combines TRBV9 with TRBJ1-1, with 7 bases aligning to TRBD1. Germline lookup yields CDR1 SGDLS and CDR2 YYNGEE. The CDR3 is 14 amino acids. Germline trimming cut 2 bases from V and 6 bases from J; bases unmatched to any gene: 7. The CDR3 DNA sequence: TGTGCCAGCAGCGTCAAAGACAGGGATTCTGAAGCTTTCTTT. Its protein product is CASSVKDRDSEAFF.

The chain employs TRBV7-2 and TRBJ2-5; 12 positions agree with TRBD2. Germline values: CDR1 SGHTA, CDR2 FQGNSA. CDR3 length: 18 amino acids. With 0 bases clipped from V and 4 bases from J, the junction kept 9 bases outside the gene matches. CDR3: CASSLALAGGPRAETQYF. The CDR3 bases are TGTGCCAGCAGCTTAGCTCTAGCGGGGGGGCCGAGAGCAGAGACCCAGTACTTC.

This chain links TRBV6-6 with TRBJ1-1; D may be TRBD1 (5 bases). There are 14 residues in the CDR3. Trimming took off 6 bases at V and 2 bases at J, with 13 bases between the two ends. Germline V gene sequence: CDR1 MNHNY, CDR2 SVGAGI (reference sequence). In nucleotides, the CDR3 is TGTGCCAGCAGGTTAGGACATCAAAACACTGAAGCTTTCTTT. This encodes CASRLGHQNTEAFF.

The genes are TRBV19 and TRBJ2-2; D gene unclear. The CDR3 loop spans 13 amino acids. The V end lost 6 bases, the J end lost 0 bases, and 5 bases lay between the germline ends. CDR1 is LNHDA, CDR2 SQIVND, per germline (reference sequence). Here the CDR3 reads CASRTANTGELFF. The DNA for the CDR3 is TGTGCCAGTAGAACGGCGAACACCGGGGAGCTGTTTTTT.

A note on this clone: An end of the junction does not agree with germline; a read error may underlie this. The V and J genes are TRBV7-7 and TRBJ2-5, with D hard to call. Germline V gene lookup returns CDR1 SSHAT and CDR2 FNYEAQ (reference sequence). The CDR3 length is 13 residues. For the CDR3, the DNA is TGTGCTAGCAGCTTGTGGCAGAAAGAGACCCAGTACTTC. Translated, it gives CASSLWQKETQYF.

The chain has TRBV9 and TRBJ1-5; 10 positions agree with TRBD1. CDR3 length: 15 residues. The V gene's germline CDR1 is SGDLS and CDR2 YYNGEE. V shed 4 bases and J 4 bases; nucleotides not matched to a gene: 5. This chain's CDR3 is CASSRGGQGNQPQHF. The CDR3 DNA sequence: TGTGCCAGCAGCCGAGGGGGACAGGGGAATCAGCCCCAGCATTTT.

The chain uses TRBV19 and TRBJ1-3; 8 bases map to TRBD1. CDR1 is LNHDA, CDR2 SQIVND, per germline (reference sequence). V lost 4 bases and J lost 5; bases outside the gene matches: 4. The CDR3 sequence is 14 residues long. In DNA form, the CDR3 reads TGTGCCAGTAGTACCCGGACAGGGAGAAACACCATATATTTT. It translates to CASSTRTGRNTIYF.

The V gene is TRBV9, the J gene TRBJ2-1, with 7 bases lining up with TRBD2. Germline CDR1 reads SGDLS; CDR2 reads YYNGEE. The trim removed 5 bases at V and 8 bases at J, leaving 13 bases unmatched. This CDR3 comprises 15 residues. This CDR3 is CASSLSRPSGDEQFF. CDR3 coding DNA: TGTGCCAGCAGTCTTTCGCGCCCTAGCGGTGATGAGCAGTTCTTC. The whole variable domain, remainder taken from reference TRBV9 and TRBJ2-1, is DSGVTQTPKHLITATGQRVTLRCSPRSGDLSVYWYQQSLDQGLQFLIQYYNGEERAKGNILERFSAQQFPDLHSELNLSSLELGDSALYFCASSLSRPSGDEQFFGPGTRLTVL.

This clone was counted once. J is TRBJ1-1 and V is TRBV7-6; D is unclear. The CDR3 is 13 amino acids. With 6 bases removed from V and 0 bases from J, the gap between germline ends came to 8 bases. Germline-derived CDR1 and CDR2 are SGHVS and FNYEAQ. CDR3 DNA sequence: TGTGCCAGCAGTTCACAGATGAACACTGAAGCTTTCTTT. Translated, it gives CASSSQMNTEAFF.

This chain joins TRBV10-1 and TRBJ2-5, with a tentative D call TRBD1 (6 bases). Germline CDR1 WNHNN, CDR2 SYGVQD (reference sequence). This CDR3 is built from 14 residues. V was shortened by 2 bases and J by 5 bases, with 12 bases between the two germline ends. As DNA, the CDR3 is TGCGCCAGCAGTGAGCGGCAGGGGAGTGAGACCCAGTACTTC. It codes for CASSERQGSETQYF.

This chain uses TRBV7-8 with TRBJ1-2; 8 nucleotides agree with TRBD1. Germline trimming cut 5 bases from V and 5 bases from J; bases unmatched to any gene: 13. CDR1 and CDR2 (germline): SGHVS, FQNEAQ. CDR3 size: 16 residues. This CDR3 reads CASSPRSFRTGYGYTF. In nucleotides, the CDR3 is TGTGCCAGCAGCCCCCGGAGTTTCAGGACAGGGTATGGCTACACCTTC. The whole variable domain, filled in from reference TRBV7-8 and TRBJ1-2, reads GAGVSQSPRYKVAKRGQDVALRCDPISGHVSLFWYQQALGQGPEFLTYFQNEAQLDKSGLPSDRFFAERPEGSVSTLKIQRTQQEDSAVYLCASSPRSFRTGYGYTFGSGTRLTVV.

The gene calls are TRBV6-5 and TRBJ2-7; D is possibly TRBD2 (5 bases). CDR1 is MNHEY, CDR2 SVGAGI, per germline. The CDR3 has 14 amino acids. With 8 bases removed from V and 0 bases from J, the gap between germline ends came to 14 bases. This CDR3 reads CASHEPADSYEQYF. The CDR3 nucleotides read TGTGCCAGCCATGAACCAGCGGACTCCTACGAGCAGTACTTC.

DNA for the CDR3: TGTGCCAGCAGCCAAGATATGGCGGGAGCTCAAGGGGATACGCAGTATTTT. Translating it yields CASSQDMAGAQGDTQYF. The V call is TRBV4-2, the J call TRBJ2-3, with 7 positions matching TRBD2. The V gene's germline CDR1 is LGHNA and CDR2 YNFKEQ. The ends lost 0 bases at V and 6 bases at J; junction bases unmatched: 12. There are 17 residues in the CDR3.

This clone was counted between two and nine times. The rearrangement uses TRBV5-1 and TRBJ2-7, with TRBD1 matching 9 bases. The ends lost 0 bases at V and 0 bases at J; junction bases unmatched: 4. This CDR3 comprises 16 residues. Germline V gives CDR1 SGHRS, CDR2 YFSETQ. Here the CDR3 DNA reads TGCGCCAGCAGCTTGGCCGGGACAGGGACCTCCTACGAGCAGTACTTC. As protein: CASSLAGTGTSYEQYF.